This T cell receptor beta chain was captured by sequencing in a study of blood T cell repertoires in COVID-19. In the authors' workflow: Amplification of reference gene primers was used by the study to estimate nucleated cell counts. Data came from immunoSEQ multiplex PCR; TCRdb stores just in-frame clones and leaves some out. The V and J calls and clone size come from that table; D and trimming were worked out from the DNA. This sample has approximately 330,000 clones, with around 89% found just once. V dropped 8 bases and J dropped 2 bases, with 12 bases sitting between them. The CDR3 loop spans 14 amino acids. Germline V gene data show CDR1 as MNHEY and CDR2 as SMNVEV (reference sequence).

The sequence was collected from a woman aged 45-60 years with active or convalescent COVID-19. This sequence joins TRBV27 and TRBJ1-4, with D unclear. The sequenced material came from peripheral blood. CDR3: CASRKGSTNEKLFF. CDR3 in DNA: TGTGCCAGCCGAAAAGGGAGTACTAATGAAAAACTGTTTTTT.